This record covers a single TCR beta chain. The data belong to a study of blood T cell repertoires in COVID-19. V lost 2 bases to trimming and J lost 4 bases, with 6 bases between them. Per germline, CDR1 SGHTA and CDR2 FQGNSA. The CDR3 consists of 13 residues. Profiled with immunoSEQ multiplex PCR; TCRdb holds only in-frame clones, not every one. The data contain approximately 50,000 clones, over 75% of them singletons. Sequenced: peripheral blood. This sequence originates from a man aged 60 to 69 with COVID-19, enrolled during active disease. V is TRBV7-2 and J is TRBJ1-5; D unresolved. CDR3 in DNA: TGTGCCAGCAGCTTATCAGTGAATCAGCCCCAGCATTTT. Its protein is CASSLSVNQPQHF.